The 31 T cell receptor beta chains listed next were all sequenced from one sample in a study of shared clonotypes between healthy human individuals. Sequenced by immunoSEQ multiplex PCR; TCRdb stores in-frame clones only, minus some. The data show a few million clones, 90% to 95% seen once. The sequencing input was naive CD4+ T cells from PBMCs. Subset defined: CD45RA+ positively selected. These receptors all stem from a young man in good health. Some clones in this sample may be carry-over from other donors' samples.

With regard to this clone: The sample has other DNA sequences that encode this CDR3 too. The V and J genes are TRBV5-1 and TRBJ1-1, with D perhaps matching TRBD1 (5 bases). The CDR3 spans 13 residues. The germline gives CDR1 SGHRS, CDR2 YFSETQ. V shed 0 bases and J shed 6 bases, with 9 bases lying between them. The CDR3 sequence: CASSLELGAEAFF. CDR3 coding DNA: TGCGCCAGCAGCTTGGAACTGGGGGCTGAAGCTTTCTTT.

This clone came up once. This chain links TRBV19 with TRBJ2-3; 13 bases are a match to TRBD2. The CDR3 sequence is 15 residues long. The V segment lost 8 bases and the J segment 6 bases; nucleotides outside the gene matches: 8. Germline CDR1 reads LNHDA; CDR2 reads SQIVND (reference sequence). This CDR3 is CASGRTSGRADTQYF. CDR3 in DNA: TGTGCCAGTGGCCGGACTAGCGGGAGAGCGGATACGCAGTATTTT.

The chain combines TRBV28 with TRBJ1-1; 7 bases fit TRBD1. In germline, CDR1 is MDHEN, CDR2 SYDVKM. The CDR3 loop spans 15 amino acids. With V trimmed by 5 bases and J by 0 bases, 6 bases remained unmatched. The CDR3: CASSAPGQMNTEAFF. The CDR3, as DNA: TGTGCCAGCAGTGCCCCGGGACAGATGAACACTGAAGCTTTCTTT. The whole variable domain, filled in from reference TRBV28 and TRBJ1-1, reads DVKVTQSSRYLVKRTGEKVFLECVQDMDHENMFWYRQDPGLGLRLIYFSYDVKMKEKGDIPEGYSVSREKKERFSLILESASTNQTSMYLCASSAPGQMNTEAFFGQGTRLTVV.

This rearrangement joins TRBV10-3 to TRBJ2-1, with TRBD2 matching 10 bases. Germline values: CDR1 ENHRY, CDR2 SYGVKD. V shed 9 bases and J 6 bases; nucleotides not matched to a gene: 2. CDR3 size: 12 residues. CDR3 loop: CAIAGGGNEQFF. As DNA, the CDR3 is TGTGCCATAGCGGGAGGGGGCAATGAGCAGTTCTTC.

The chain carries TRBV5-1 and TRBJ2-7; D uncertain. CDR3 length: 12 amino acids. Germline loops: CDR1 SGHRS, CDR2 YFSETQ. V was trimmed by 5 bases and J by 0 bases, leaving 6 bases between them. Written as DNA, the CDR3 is TGCGCCAGCAGATCGAGCTCCTACGAGCAGTACTTC. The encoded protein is CASRSSSYEQYF.

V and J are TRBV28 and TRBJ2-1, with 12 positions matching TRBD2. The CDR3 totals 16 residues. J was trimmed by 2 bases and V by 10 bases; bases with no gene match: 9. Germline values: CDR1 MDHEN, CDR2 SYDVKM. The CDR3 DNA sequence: TGTGCCACCGTCTCTAGGACTAGCGGGACCTACAATGAGCAGTTCTTC. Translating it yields CATVSRTSGTYNEQFF.

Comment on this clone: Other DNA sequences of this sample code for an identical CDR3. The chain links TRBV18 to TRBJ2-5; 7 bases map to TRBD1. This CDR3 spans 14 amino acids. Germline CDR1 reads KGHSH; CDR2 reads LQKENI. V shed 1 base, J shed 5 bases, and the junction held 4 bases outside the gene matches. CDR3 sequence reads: CASSPRTGEETQYF. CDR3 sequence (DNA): TGTGCCAGCTCACCACGTACAGGGGAGGAGACCCAGTACTTC.

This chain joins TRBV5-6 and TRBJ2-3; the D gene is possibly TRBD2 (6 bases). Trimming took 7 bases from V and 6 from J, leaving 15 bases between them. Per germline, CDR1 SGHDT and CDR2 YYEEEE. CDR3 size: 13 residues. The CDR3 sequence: CASRRIGRDTQYF. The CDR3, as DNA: TGTGCCAGCCGACGCATTGGGAGGGATACGCAGTATTTT.

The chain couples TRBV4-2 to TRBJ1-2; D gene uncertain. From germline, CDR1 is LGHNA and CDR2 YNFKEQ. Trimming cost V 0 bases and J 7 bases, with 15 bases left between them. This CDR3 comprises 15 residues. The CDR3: CASSQDAGDLSGYTF. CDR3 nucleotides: TGTGCCAGCAGCCAAGATGCGGGAGACTTGAGTGGCTACACCTTC.

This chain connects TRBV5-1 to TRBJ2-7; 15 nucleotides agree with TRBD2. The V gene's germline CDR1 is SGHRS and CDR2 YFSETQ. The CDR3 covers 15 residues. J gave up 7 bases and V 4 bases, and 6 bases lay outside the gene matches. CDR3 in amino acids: CASSPAGLAGGEQYF. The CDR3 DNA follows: TGCGCCAGCAGCCCGGCGGGACTAGCGGGGGGAGAGCAGTACTTC.

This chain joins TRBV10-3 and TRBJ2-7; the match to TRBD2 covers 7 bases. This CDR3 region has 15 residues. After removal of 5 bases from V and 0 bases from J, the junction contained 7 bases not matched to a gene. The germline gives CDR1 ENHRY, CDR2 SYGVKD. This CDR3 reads CAISSTSTSSYEQYF. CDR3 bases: TGTGCCATCAGTTCGACTAGCACGAGCTCCTACGAGCAGTACTTC.

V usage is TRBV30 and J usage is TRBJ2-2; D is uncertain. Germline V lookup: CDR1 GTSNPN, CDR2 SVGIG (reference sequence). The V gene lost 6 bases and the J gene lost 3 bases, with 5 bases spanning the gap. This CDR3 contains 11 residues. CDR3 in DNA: TGTGCCTGCGTTGACACCGGGGAGCTGTTTTTT. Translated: CACVDTGELFF. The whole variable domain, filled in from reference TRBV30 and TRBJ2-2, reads SQTIHQWPATLVQPVGSPLSLECTVEGTSNPNLYWYRQAAGRGLQLLFYSVGIGQISSEVPQNLSASRPQDRQFILSSKKLLLSDSGFYLCACVDTGELFFGEGSRLTVL.

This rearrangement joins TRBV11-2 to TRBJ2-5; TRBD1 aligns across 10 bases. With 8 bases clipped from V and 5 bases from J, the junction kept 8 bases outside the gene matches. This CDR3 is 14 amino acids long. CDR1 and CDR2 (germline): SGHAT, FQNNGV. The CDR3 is CASYSTGGGETQYF. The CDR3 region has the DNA TGTGCCAGCTATTCGACAGGGGGCGGGGAGACCCAGTACTTC.

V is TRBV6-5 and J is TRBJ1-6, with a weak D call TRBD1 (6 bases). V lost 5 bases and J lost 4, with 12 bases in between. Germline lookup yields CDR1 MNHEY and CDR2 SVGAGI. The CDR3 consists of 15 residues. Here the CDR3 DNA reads TGTGCCAGCAGTGGAGAGACAGGTTATAATTCACCCCTCCACTTT. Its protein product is CASSGETGYNSPLHF.

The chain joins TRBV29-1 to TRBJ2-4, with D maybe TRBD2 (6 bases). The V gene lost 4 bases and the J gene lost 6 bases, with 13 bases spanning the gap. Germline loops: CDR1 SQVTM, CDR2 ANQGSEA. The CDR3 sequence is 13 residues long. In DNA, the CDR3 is TGCAGCGTTGTGGGGAGGCTTGCAAACATTCAGTACTTC. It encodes CSVVGRLANIQYF.

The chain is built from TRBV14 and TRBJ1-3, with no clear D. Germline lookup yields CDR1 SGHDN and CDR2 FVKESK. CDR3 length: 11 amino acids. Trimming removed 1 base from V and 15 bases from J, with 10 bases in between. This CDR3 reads CASSQGPVKYF. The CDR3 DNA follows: TGTGCCAGCAGCCAAGGACCAGTGAAATATTTT.

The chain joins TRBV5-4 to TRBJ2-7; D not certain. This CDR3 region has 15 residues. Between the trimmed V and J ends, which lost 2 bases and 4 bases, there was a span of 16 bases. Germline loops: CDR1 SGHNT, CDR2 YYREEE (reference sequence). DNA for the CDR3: TGTGCCAGCAGCTTTCCGGGCCAGATGATTTACGAGCAGTACTTC. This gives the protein CASSFPGQMIYEQYF.

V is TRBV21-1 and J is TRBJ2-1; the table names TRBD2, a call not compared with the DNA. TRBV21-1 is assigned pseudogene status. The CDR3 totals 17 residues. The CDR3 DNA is TGTGCCAGCAGCAATACCCCGCTAGTACCCTCCTACAATGAGCAGTTCTTC. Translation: CASSNTPLVPSYNEQFF.

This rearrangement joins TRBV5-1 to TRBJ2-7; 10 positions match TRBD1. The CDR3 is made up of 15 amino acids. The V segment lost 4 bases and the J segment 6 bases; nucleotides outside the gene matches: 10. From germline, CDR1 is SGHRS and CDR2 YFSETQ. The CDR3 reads CASSTLPGQGTEQYF. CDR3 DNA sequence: TGCGCCAGCAGCACACTCCCGGGACAGGGGACCGAGCAGTACTTC.

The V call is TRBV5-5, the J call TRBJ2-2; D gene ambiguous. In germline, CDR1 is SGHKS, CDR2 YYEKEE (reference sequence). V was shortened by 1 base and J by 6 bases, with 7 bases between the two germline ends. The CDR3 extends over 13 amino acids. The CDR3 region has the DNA TGTGCCAGCAGCTTGATGGGTGCCGGGGAGCTGTTTTTT. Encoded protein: CASSLMGAGELFF. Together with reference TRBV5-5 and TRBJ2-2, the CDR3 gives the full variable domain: DAGVTQSPTHLIKTRGQQVTLRCSPISGHKSVSWYQQVLGQGPQFIFQYYEKEERGRGNFPDRFSARQFPNYSSELNVNALLLGDSALYLCASSLMGAGELFFGEGSRLTVL.

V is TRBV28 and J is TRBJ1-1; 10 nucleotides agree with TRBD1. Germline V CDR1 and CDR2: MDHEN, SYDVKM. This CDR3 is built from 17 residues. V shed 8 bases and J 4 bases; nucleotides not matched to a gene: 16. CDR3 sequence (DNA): TGTGCCAGCCCAAGGGGGTATGGACAGGGGGAGCTCACTGAAGCTTTCTTT. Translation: CASPRGYGQGELTEAFF.

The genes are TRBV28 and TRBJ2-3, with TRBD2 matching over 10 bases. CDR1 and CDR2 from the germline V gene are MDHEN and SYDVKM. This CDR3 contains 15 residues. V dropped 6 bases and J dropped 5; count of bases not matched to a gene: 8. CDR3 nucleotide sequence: TGTGCCAGCAGACGAACTAGCGGGATTCAAGATACGCAGTATTTT. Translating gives CASRRTSGIQDTQYF.

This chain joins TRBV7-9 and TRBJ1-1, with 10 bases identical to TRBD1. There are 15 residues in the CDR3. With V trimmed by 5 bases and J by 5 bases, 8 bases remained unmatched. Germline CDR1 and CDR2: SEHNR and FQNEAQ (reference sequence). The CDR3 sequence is CASSLRTGGGTEAFF. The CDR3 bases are TGTGCCAGCAGCCTTAGGACAGGGGGAGGAACTGAAGCTTTCTTT.

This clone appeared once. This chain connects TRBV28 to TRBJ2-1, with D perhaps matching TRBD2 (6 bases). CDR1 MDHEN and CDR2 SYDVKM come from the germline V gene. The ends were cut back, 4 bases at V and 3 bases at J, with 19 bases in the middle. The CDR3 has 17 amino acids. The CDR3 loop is CASSSQPKRALYNEQFF. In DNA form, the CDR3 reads TGTGCCAGCAGTTCCCAACCGAAGCGGGCGCTCTACAATGAGCAGTTCTTC.

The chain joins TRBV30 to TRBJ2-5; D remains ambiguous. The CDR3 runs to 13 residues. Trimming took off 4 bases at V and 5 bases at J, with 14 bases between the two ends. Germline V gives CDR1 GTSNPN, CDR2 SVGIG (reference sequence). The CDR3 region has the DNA TGTGCCTGGACAACGGGCCCTAGGGAGACCCAGTACTTC. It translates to CAWTTGPRETQYF.

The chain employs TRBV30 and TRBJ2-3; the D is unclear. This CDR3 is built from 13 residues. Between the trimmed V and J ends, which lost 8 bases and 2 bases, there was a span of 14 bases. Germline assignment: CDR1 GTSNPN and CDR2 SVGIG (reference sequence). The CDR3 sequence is CALTRDFTDTQYF. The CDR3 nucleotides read TGTGCCCTGACCAGAGACTTCACAGATACGCAGTATTTT.

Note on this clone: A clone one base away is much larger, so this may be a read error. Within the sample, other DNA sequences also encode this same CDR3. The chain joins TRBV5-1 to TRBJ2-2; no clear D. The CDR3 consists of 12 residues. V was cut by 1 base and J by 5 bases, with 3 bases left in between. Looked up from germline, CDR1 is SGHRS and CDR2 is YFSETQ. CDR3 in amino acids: CASSLNTGELFF. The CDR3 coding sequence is TGCGCCAGCAGCTTGAATACCGGGGAGCTGTTTTTT.

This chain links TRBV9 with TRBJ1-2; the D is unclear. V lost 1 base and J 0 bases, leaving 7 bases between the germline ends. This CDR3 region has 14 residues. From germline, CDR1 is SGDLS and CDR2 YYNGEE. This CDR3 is CASSVSGSNYGYTF. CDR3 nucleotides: TGTGCCAGCAGCGTATCAGGATCTAACTATGGCTACACCTTC.

CDR3 DNA: TGCGCCAGCAGCTTGTTCCGGGACTCAGGCTCTGGGGCCAACGTCCTGACTTTC. Its translation: CASSLFRDSGSGANVLTF. The chain combines TRBV5-1 with TRBJ2-6, with D perhaps TRBD2 (6 bases). CDR1 is SGHRS, CDR2 YFSETQ, per germline. CDR3 length: 18 amino acids. Between the trimmed V and J ends, which lost 1 base and 0 bases, there was a span of 14 bases.

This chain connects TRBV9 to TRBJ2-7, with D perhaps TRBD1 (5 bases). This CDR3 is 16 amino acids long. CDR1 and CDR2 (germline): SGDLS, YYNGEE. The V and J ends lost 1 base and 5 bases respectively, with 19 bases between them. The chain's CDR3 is CASSVTPTVAGNEQYF. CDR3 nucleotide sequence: TGTGCCAGCAGCGTAACCCCGACAGTGGCTGGGAACGAGCAGTACTTC.

This chain's CDR3 is CASSVVGTTGETQYF. The CDR3 coding sequence is TGTGCCAGCAGCGTAGTTGGGACTACCGGGGAGACCCAGTACTTC. The J gene is TRBJ2-5, the V gene TRBV9; TRBD2 agrees at 7 bases. CDR3 length: 15 amino acids. Per germline, CDR1 SGDLS and CDR2 YYNGEE. Unmatched junction bases numbered 7, after V lost 0 bases and J lost 5 bases. Based on the CDR3 plus reference TRBV9 and TRBJ2-5, the full variable domain is DSGVTQTPKHLITATGQRVTLRCSPRSGDLSVYWYQQSLDQGLQFLIQYYNGEERAKGNILERFSAQQFPDLHSELNLSSLELGDSALYFCASSVVGTTGETQYFGPGTRLLVL.